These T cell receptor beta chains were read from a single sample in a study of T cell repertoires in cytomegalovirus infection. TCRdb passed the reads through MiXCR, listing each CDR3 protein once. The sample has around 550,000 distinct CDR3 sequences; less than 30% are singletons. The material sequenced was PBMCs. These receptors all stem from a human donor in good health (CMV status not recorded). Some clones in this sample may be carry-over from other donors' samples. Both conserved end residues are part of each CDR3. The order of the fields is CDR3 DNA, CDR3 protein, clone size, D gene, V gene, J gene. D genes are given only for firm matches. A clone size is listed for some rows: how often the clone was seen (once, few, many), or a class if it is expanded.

DNA: TGTGCCAGCAGCATCGAGACCCAGTACTTC
CDR3: CASSIETQYF
size: many
D: NA
V: TRBV7-9
J: TRBJ2-5

DNA: TGTGCCAGCAGCTTGGGGACAGGGTTTGGAAACACCATATATTTT
CDR3: CASSLGTGFGNTIYF
size: many
D: TRBD1
V: TRBV7-6
J: TRBJ1-3

DNA: TGTGCCAGCAGCTCCCCCGTGGACCCCCGCCAGGAGCAGTTCTTC
CDR3: CASSSPVDPRQEQFF
size: NA
D: NA
V: TRBV7-6
J: TRBJ2-1

DNA: TGTGCCAGCAGTCTCCTAGGGCCAAGGAACTATGGCTACACCTTC
CDR3: CASSLLGPRNYGYTF
size: few
D: NA
V: TRBV28
J: TRBJ1-2

DNA: TGTGCCAGCAGTTACTTGTCACCCGGGACTAGCGGGAGGTGGAGGGAGCTGTTTTTT
CDR3: CASSYLSPGTSGRWRELFF
size: few
D: TRBD2
V: TRBV6-5
J: TRBJ2-2

DNA: TGCGCCAGCAGCCACAGCGGGACAGGCGACACTGAAGCTTTCTTT
CDR3: CASSHSGTGDTEAFF
size: many
D: TRBD1
V: TRBV4-1
J: TRBJ1-1

DNA: TGTGCCAGCAGCTGGAACAGGGGAATGGCAACTGAAGCTTTCTTT
CDR3: CASSWNRGMATEAFF
size: many
D: TRBD1
V: TRBV7-2
J: TRBJ1-1

DNA: TGTGCCAGCAGCTTAGATCCGTACGAGCAGTACTTC
CDR3: CASSLDPYEQYF
size: few
D: NA
V: TRBV7-2
J: TRBJ2-7

DNA: TGTGCCAGATGGGGGCCCGTCACTAGAGAGACCCAGTACTTC
CDR3: CARWGPVTRETQYF
size: many
D: NA
V: TRBV5-6
J: TRBJ2-5

DNA: TGTGCCAGCAGTTTAAGGCCAGGGGTTTCCCCCGGTAGCACAGATACGCAGTATTTT
CDR3: CASSLRPGVSPGSTDTQYF
size: few
D: NA
V: TRBV12-3/TRBV12-4
J: TRBJ2-3

DNA: TGTGCCAGCAGCTTAGCTAGCGGGAGGGGCCCAGGAGAGACCCAGTACTTC
CDR3: CASSLASGRGPGETQYF
size: many
D: TRBD2
V: TRBV7-2
J: TRBJ2-5

DNA: TGTGCCAGCAGTTTACGGTCAGGTATCGACACTGAAGCTTTCTTT
CDR3: CASSLRSGIDTEAFF
size: NA
D: NA
V: TRBV27
J: TRBJ1-1

DNA: TGTGCCAGCAGCCCACTGGGCAGGGGATGGAATCAGCCCCAGCATTTT
CDR3: CASSPLGRGWNQPQHF
size: NA
D: NA
V: TRBV7-9
J: TRBJ1-5

DNA: TGTGCCAGTAGTTCACAGGGGCCTATCTTTATGAGCTACACCTTC
CDR3: CASSSQGPIFMSYTF
size: once
D: TRBD1
V: TRBV19
J: TRBJ1-2

DNA: TGTGCCAGCAGCCAAGTCGGGCCCAACAATGAGCAGTTCTTC
CDR3: CASSQVGPNNEQFF
size: few
D: NA
V: TRBV3-1
J: TRBJ2-1

DNA: TGTGCCAGCAGCTTAACCGCGAACCAAGAGACCCAGTACTTC
CDR3: CASSLTANQETQYF
size: few
D: NA
V: TRBV7-3
J: TRBJ2-5

DNA: TGTGCCAGCAGCGCCCGACTAGCGGGATTTTCCTACAATGAGCAGTTCTTC
CDR3: CASSARLAGFSYNEQFF
size: NA
D: TRBD2
V: TRBV7-6
J: TRBJ2-1

DNA: TGTGCCAACTCCGTCGGCGGGAGGACCCAGTACTTC
CDR3: CANSVGGRTQYF
size: NA
D: TRBD2
V: TRBV12-3/TRBV12-4
J: TRBJ2-5

DNA: TGTGCCAGTCGAAGGACAGTGCCGTCGGAGACCCAGTACTTC
CDR3: CASRRTVPSETQYF
size: few
D: NA
V: TRBV19
J: TRBJ2-5

DNA: TGTGCCAGCAGCGGCACTAGCGGGAGCGGGGATGAGCAGTTCTTC
CDR3: CASSGTSGSGDEQFF
size: NA
D: TRBD2
V: TRBV9
J: TRBJ2-1

DNA: TGTGCCAGCAGCCCCTGGCATGAGCAGTTCTTC
CDR3: CASSPWHEQFF
size: few
D: NA
V: TRBV6-2/TRBV6-3
J: TRBJ2-1

DNA: TGCGCCAGCAGCCCCGCATGGTTTCGGCGGGAGCTGTTTTTT
CDR3: CASSPAWFRRELFF
size: few
D: NA
V: TRBV4-3
J: TRBJ2-2

DNA: TGTGCCAGCAGCTTACCCCCGGAAAAACTGTTTTTT
CDR3: CASSLPPEKLFF
size: many
D: NA
V: TRBV7-2
J: TRBJ1-4

DNA: TGCGCCAGCAGCCCGGGGACAACTCGTCAACAAGGCTACACCTTC
CDR3: CASSPGTTRQQGYTF
size: few
D: NA
V: TRBV5-1
J: TRBJ1-2

DNA: TGTGCCAGCAGTTACTCACTAGCAACTCGTGAGCAGTTCTTC
CDR3: CASSYSLATREQFF
size: few
D: NA
V: TRBV6-2/TRBV6-3
J: TRBJ2-1

DNA: TGTGCCAGCAGCTTGTTTATCCGGACTAGCGGGGTATACAATGAGCAGTTCTTC
CDR3: CASSLFIRTSGVYNEQFF
size: many
D: TRBD2
V: TRBV5-6
J: TRBJ2-1